These 8 T cell receptor beta chains share one sample of origin, sequenced in a study of CXCR3-negative and CXCR3-positive naive CD8 T cells. UMI-labeled TRB cDNA libraries were prepared by 5' RACE. TCRdb re-called the 5' RACE reads and shows each CDR3 protein once, DNA omitted. Its listing shows about 57,000 distinct CDR3 sequences. Specimen: memory CD8+ T cells from blood. The source is a human donor in good health. Some clones in this sample may be carry-over from other donors' samples.

The chain links TRBV5-6 to TRBJ2-1; TCRdb names TRBD2, which stays unverified in the absence of DNA. CDR3 size: 11 residues. CDR1 and CDR2 (germline): SGHDT, YYEEEE. This CDR3 reads CASSFSGREFF.

The V gene is TRBV3-1, the J gene TRBJ2-5; TCRdb calls TRBD1, which cannot be checked without DNA. CDR1 is LGHDT and CDR2 is YNNKEL in the germline V gene (reference sequence). The CDR3 length is 15 residues. CDR3 sequence reads: CATHPGPPRGETQYF.

The chain carries TRBV29-1 and TRBJ2-7; checking the TCRdb D call of TRBD1 is not possible without DNA. The CDR3 runs to 13 residues. The germline gives CDR1 SQVTM, CDR2 ANQGSEA. CDR3 protein: CSVGAQGAGEQYF.

This rearrangement joins TRBV6-6 to TRBJ1-5; as DNA is missing, the TRBD1 call by TCRdb cannot be tested. Germline V CDR1 and CDR2: MNHNY, SVGAGI (reference sequence). CDR3 length: 14 residues. CDR3 amino acids: CASSYPPGGQPQHF.

CDR3 sequence reads: CATSRDSSYNEQFF. The J gene is TRBJ2-1, the V gene TRBV2; TCRdb's D call of TRBD1 is untestable without DNA. There are 14 residues in the CDR3. Looked up from germline, CDR1 is SNHLY and CDR2 is FYNNEI.

This sequence joins TRBV29-1 and TRBJ1-2; TCRdb picks TRBD1, but there is no DNA to check that call. The CDR3 loop spans 16 amino acids. In germline, CDR1 is SQVTM, CDR2 ANQGSEA. The CDR3 reads CSVGGTGELEPYGYTF.

This chain links TRBV6-2 or TRBV6-3 with TRBJ2-5; without DNA, the TCRdb call of TRBD2 cannot be checked. This CDR3 comprises 16 residues. Germline V gives CDR1 MNHEY, CDR2 SVGEGT. The CDR3 region is CASSQTETSGRETQYF.

The chain joins TRBV7-8 to TRBJ2-2; TCRdb indicates TRBD1, and absent DNA this call remains unverified. The CDR3 has 15 residues. The germline V gene encodes CDR1 SGHVS and CDR2 FQNEAQ. CDR3: CASSPNAGGGGELFF.